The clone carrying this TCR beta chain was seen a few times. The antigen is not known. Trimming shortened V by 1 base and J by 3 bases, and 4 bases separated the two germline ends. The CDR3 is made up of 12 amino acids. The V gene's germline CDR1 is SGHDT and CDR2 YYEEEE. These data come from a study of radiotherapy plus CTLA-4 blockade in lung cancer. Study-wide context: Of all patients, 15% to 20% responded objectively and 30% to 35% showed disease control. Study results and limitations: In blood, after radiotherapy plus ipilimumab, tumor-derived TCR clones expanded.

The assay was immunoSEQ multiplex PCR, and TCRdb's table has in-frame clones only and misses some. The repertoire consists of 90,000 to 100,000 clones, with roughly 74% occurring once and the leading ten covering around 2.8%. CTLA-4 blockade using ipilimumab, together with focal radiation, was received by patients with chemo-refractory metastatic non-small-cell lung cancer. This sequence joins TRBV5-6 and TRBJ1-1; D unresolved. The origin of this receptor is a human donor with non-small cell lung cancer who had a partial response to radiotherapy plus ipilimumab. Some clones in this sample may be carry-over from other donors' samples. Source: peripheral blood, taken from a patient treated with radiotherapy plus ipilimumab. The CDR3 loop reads CASSLPDTEAFF. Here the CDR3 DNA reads TGTGCCAGCAGCTTGCCGGACACTGAAGCTTTCTTT.